The T cell receptor (beta chain) described here comes from a study of cytomegalovirus exposure and HLA in healthy donors. Using immunoSEQ multiplex PCR, the repertoire was profiled, and TCRdb retains in-frame clones only, with some absent. The sample yields approximately 210,000 clones, around 88% seen once. As regards this clone: Its antigen is not identified.

Study findings and constraints: It was found in a later analysis that first-cohort TCR clusters tended to co-occur in the 120 validation repertoires. Many donors shared some public TCRs, even though most TCR sequences were rare. Investigators reported 150 to 200 TCR beta chains as tied to cytomegalovirus.

The V end was cut by 2 bases, the J end by 5 bases, with 8 bases between. Germline V gives CDR1 ENHRY, CDR2 SYGVKD. This CDR3 has 13 amino acids. The chain joins TRBV10-3 to TRBJ2-3; D ambiguous. The sequence came from a young woman in good health and CMV-seronegative. Source material: PBMCs. The CDR3 sequence is CAISEHSGDTQYF. The CDR3 coding sequence is TGTGCCATCAGTGAGCATTCGGGAGATACGCAGTATTTT.